This TCR beta chain was sequenced in a study of T cells in Graves' hyperthyroidism and ophthalmopathy (dated by TCRdb to between 2017 and 2020). Notes on the research overall: Peripheral blood samples were taken at initial diagnosis, before any treatment was given. To identify distinguishing TCR V-J signatures, a discovery cohort of some 100 patients was used, comprising 40 to 45 with Graves' ophthalmopathy and 57 with stable Graves' hyperthyroidism. An independent validation cohort of fewer than 20 hyperthyroidism patients and 17 patients who later progressed to ophthalmopathy tested prospective prediction of ophthalmopathy. For training and testing, the 95 to 100 patients in the discovery cohort were randomly divided in a 7:3 ratio. Thyroid tissue and blood T-cell repertoires from over 5 Graves' hyperthyroidism patients were also compared in the study. Following sampling, methimazole starting at 30 mg daily was given to hyperthyroidism patients, and high-dose intravenous methylprednisolone was given to ophthalmopathy patients. According to the paper, TCR Vbeta CDR3 sequencing was carried out on roughly 130 peripheral blood samples, which came from 40 to 45 ophthalmopathy, some 73 hyperthyroidism and roughly 17 progressor patients.

Stable Graves' hyperthyroidism was defined as the absence of progression to ophthalmopathy over 18 months of follow-up. Hyperthyroidism patients were aged 18 to 65 years and newly diagnosed, with disease duration of less than 2 months. The study excluded patients with uncontrolled infections, other autoimmune diseases, pregnancy or lactation. Diagnoses relied on clinical symptoms, serum thyroxine and TRAb, thyroid ultrasound and orbital computed tomography. PBMCs were separated from approximately 9.9 ml of fresh peripheral blood using Ficoll-Paque density gradient centrifugation. Total RNA was extracted with Trizol reagent, and quality was checked on an Agilent 2100 Bioanalyzer. Study-wide findings and limitations: Blood samples also contained most of the expanded thyroid clonotypes (frequency above 0.001), which suggests that blood repertoires may reflect thyroid immune responses. In validation, the model predicted progression to ophthalmopathy with approximately 71% sensitivity and approximately 74% specificity, a median of around six months before onset. Sample size was not statistically predetermined, and investigators were not blinded to group allocation. Ophthalmopathy was separated from stable hyperthyroidism by a 13 V-J signature model, with just over 85% sensitivity and about 81% specificity obtained in cross-validation and 80%/75% obtained in testing.

This clonotype was seen repeatedly, ten times or more. What antigen it recognizes has not been identified. Per-base quality was not reported, and no clone a single base away is much larger than it. The CDR3 measures 15 amino acids from cysteine to phenylalanine. The entry retains the CDR3 DNA only, 45 bases that are in frame from base 1. CDR1 and CDR2, looked up from the germline V gene, are MGHRA and YSYEKL. V is cut by 0 bases and J by 4 bases, and the space between the germline ends is 13 bases. The TCR beta CDR3 regions were amplified from RNA transcripts. The TCR CDR3 was subjected to a first round of RT-PCR using the HTBI primer set and the Qiagen OneStep RT-PCR kit. The libraries were constructed in a second round of multiplex PCR and then size-selected and purified. Libraries were sequenced paired-end with 100 bp reads on an Illumina HiSeq2000. The paper's data handling went like this. SOAPnuke was used to process the raw data, with reads discarded if the reads contained adapters or uncalled bases, had a mean Phred below 15, or lacked an exact constant-primer or identifier match. COPE v1.2.5 was used to merge high-quality paired reads, and clonotypes were defined as unique nucleotide sequences. MiTCR v1.1 was used to align the clonotypes against IMGT TRBV, TRBD and TRBJ reference segments. Only V-J combinations with frequency above 0.0001, covering approximately 99% of repertoires, were analysed. The TCS score was defined as the ratio of F50 (clonal expansion) to E x V (chaos), calculated using BLOSUM62-based TCRdist between CDR3 peptides within each V-J. Welch's t-statistics and random forest reduced roughly 500 V-J features to roughly 13, which were used in a naive Bayes classifier (R e1071). Clones were called with MiXCR by TCRdb after fastp trimmed the public reads at Q25, and only in-frame beta chains were retained. One record per CDR3 amino acid sequence lists the most common genes and DNA. The V and J calls and clone size come from TCRdb's table, not from the authors' own analysis. Present in this sample are approximately 400,000 distinct CDR3 sequences, about 15% of which were seen just once. The ten largest clones add up to approximately 10% of the sample.

Sequencing used blood. This clonotype was sampled from a woman aged 60 to 75 with Graves' hyperthyroidism. This receptor chain uses TRBV4-1 and TRBJ2-7, and perhaps TRBD1 as D gene, on 6 matching bases. The DNA sequence reads TGCGCCAGCAGCCAAGATGGGTCCAGGGGTTACGAGCAGTACTTC. It translates to CASSQDGSRGYEQYF.